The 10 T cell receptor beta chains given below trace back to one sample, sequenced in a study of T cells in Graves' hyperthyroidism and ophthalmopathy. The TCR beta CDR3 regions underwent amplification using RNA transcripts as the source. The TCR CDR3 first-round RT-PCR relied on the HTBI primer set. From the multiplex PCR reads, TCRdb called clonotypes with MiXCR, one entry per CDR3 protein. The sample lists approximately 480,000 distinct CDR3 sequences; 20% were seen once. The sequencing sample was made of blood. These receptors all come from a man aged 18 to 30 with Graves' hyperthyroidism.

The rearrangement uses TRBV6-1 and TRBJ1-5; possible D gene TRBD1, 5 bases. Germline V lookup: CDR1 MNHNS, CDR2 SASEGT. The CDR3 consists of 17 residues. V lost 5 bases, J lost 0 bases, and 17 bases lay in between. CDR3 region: CASSQLLTEDSNQPQHF. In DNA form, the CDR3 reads TGTGCCAGCAGTCAACTCCTGACAGAGGATAGCAATCAGCCCCAGCATTTT.

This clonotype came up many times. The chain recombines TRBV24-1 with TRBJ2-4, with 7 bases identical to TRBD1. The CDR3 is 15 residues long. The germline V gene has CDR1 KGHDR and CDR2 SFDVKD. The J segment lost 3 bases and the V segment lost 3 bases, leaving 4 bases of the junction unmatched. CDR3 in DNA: TGTGCCACCAGTGATGCCGGGACAGACAAAAACATTCAGTACTTC. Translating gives CATSDAGTDKNIQYF.

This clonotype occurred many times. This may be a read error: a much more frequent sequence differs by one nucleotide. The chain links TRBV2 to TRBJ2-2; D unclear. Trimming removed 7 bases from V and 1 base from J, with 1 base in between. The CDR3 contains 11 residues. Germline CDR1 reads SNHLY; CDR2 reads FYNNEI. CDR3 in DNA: TGTGCCAGCATGAACACCGGGGAGCTGTTTTTT. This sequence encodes CASMNTGELFF.

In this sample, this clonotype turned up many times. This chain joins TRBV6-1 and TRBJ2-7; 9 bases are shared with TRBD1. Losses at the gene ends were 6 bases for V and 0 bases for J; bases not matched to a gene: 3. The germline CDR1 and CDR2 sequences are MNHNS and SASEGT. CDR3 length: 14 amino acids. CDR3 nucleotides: TGTGCCAGCAGGGGGACAGGGAACTCCTACGAGCAGTACTTC. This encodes CASRGTGNSYEQYF.

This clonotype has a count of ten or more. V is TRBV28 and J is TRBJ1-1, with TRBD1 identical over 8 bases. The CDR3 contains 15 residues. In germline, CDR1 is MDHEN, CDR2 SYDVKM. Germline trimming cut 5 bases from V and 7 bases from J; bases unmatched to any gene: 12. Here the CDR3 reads CASSRTGRHHDEAFF. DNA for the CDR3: TGTGCCAGCAGTAGGACAGGGAGGCACCATGATGAAGCTTTCTTT.

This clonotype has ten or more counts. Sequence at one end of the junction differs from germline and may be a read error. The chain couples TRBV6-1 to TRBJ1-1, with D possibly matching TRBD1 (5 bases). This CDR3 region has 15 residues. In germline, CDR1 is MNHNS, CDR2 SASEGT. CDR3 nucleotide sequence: TGTGCCAGCAGAGACGGCACAGGCGCGAACCCTGAAGCTTTCTTT. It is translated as CASRDGTGANPEAFF.

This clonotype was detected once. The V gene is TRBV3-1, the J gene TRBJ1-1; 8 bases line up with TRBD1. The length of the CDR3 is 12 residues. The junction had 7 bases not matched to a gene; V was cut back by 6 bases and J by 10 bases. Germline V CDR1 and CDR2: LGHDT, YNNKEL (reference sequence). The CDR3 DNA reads TGTGCCAGCAGGGCGCCCGGGACAGGAGCTTTCTTT. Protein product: CASRAPGTGAFF.

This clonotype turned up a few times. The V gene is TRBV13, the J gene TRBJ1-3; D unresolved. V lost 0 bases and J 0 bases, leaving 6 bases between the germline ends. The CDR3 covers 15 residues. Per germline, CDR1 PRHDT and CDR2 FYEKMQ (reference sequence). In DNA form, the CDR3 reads TGTGCCAGCAGCTTAGGGCTGCTCTCTGGAAACACCATATATTTT. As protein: CASSLGLLSGNTIYF.

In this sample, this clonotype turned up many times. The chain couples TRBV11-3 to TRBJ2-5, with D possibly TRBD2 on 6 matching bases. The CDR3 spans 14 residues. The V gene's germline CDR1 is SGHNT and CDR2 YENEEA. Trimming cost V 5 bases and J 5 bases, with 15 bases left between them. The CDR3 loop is CASSGYQSGETQYF. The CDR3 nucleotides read TGTGCCAGCAGCGGATATCAAAGCGGGGAGACCCAGTACTTC.

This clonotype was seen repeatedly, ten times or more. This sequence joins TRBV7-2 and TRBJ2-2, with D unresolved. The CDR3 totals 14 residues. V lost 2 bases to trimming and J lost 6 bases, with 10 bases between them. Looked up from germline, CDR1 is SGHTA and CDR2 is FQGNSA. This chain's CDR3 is CASSLIGGAGELFF. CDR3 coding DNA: TGTGCCAGCAGCTTAATCGGCGGTGCCGGGGAGCTGTTTTTT.